This TCR beta chain derives from a study of T cell repertoires in cytomegalovirus infection (dated by TCRdb to the late 2010s). For context, the study as a whole: Donor HLA type was relevant to the analysis, because carriage of CMV infection together with the matching HLA type was indicated by public TCR beta signatures.

Sequencer: Illumina HiSeq 1500. TCRdb reanalyzed the raw reads on its own, using fastp at Q25 for trimming and MiXCR for clone calling, and kept in-frame beta chains. Entries are consolidated by CDR3 protein sequence, retaining the most common genes and DNA. This sample lists a few hundred thousand distinct CDR3 sequences; about 17% were detected once. The ten largest clones capture about 12% of the sample. In the germline V gene (reference sequence), CDR1 corresponds to SGHKS and CDR2 to YYEKEE. V ends up 2 bases short and J 5 bases short, with an unmatched junction base count of 7. The CDR3 holds 14 amino acids from the cysteine to the phenylalanine. The only DNA kept is the CDR3, 42 bases in frame from the first base. This clonotype was detected a few times. Its antigen is currently not known. The sample holds no much larger clone one base away, and base qualities are not on file. Study-wide findings and limitations: The ex vivo response was dominated by HLA-C-restricted CMV-specific TCR beta clonotypes, which also provided the single most frequent clonotype in two of eight donors. In both this cohort and an independent roughly 330-donor cohort, the cumulative frequency of public TCR beta family members distinguished carriers of CMV infection plus the relevant HLA type.

The origin of this receptor is a human donor in good health (CMV status not recorded). Some clones in this sample may be carry-over from other donors' samples. This sequence uses TRBV5-5 and TRBJ2-7, and 7 bases in between align with TRBD1. The sequencing input was PBMCs. The CDR3 region has the sequence CASSFRQGTDEQYF. The bases read TGTGCCAGCAGCTTTCGACAGGGCACCGACGAGCAGTACTTC.